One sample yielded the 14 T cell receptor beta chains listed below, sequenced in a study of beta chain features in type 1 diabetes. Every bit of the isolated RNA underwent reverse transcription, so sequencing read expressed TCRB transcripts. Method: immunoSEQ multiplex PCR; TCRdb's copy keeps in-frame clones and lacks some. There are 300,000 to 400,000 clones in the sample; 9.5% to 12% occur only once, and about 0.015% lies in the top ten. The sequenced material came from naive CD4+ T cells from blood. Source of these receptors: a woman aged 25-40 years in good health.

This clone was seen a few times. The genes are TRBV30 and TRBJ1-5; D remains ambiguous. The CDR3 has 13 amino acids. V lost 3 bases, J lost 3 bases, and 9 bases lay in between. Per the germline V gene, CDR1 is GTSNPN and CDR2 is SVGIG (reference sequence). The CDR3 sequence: CAWSPVNNQPQHF. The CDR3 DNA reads TGTGCCTGGAGCCCAGTGAACAATCAGCCCCAGCATTTT.

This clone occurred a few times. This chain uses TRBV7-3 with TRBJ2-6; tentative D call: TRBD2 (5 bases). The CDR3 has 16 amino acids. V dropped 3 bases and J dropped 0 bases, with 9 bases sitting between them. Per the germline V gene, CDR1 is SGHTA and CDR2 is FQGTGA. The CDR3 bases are TGTGCCAGCAGCTTTCGACGGGGCTCTGGGGCCAACGTCCTGACTTTC. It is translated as CASSFRRGSGANVLTF.

The CDR3 spells CASSPSAVPSGQYF. The CDR3 DNA reads TGTGCCAGCAGTCCCTCCGCGGTCCCGTCCGGGCAGTACTTC. The chain employs TRBV28 and TRBJ2-7, with unresolved D. CDR3 length: 14 amino acids. The germline V and J ends were trimmed by 5 bases and 9 bases, with 20 bases remaining between them. Germline V gene lookup returns CDR1 MDHEN and CDR2 SYDVKM.

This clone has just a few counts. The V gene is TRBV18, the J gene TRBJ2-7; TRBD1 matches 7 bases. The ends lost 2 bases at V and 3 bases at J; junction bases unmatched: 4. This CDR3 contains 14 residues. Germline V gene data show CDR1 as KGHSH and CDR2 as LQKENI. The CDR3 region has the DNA TGTGCCAGCTCACCAGGGACAGAGGGCTACGAGCAGTACTTC. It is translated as CASSPGTEGYEQYF.

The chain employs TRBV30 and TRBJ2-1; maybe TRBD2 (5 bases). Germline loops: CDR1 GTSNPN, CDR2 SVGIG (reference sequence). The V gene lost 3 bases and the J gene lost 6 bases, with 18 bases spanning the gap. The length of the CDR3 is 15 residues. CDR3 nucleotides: TGTGCCTGGAGCATCGGACCGGGGATCGGCAATGAGCAGTTCTTC. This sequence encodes CAWSIGPGIGNEQFF.

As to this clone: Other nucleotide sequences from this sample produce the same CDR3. DNA for the CDR3: TGTGCCAGCAGCGTAGGAACTAGCGGATACTACAATGAGCAGTTCTTC. This sequence encodes CASSVGTSGYYNEQFF. The chain is built from TRBV9 and TRBJ2-1, with 8 bases aligning to TRBD2. The germline gives CDR1 SGDLS, CDR2 YYNGEE. This CDR3 has 16 residues. The V gene end was trimmed by 0 bases and the J gene end by 3 bases; junction bases not matched to a gene: 5.

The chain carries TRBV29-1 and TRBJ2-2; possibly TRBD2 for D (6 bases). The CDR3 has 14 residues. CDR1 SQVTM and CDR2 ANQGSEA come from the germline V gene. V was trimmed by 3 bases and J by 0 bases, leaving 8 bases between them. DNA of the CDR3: TGCAGCGTTGAGTTAGCGGCGAACACCGGGGAGCTGTTTTTT. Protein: CSVELAANTGELFF.

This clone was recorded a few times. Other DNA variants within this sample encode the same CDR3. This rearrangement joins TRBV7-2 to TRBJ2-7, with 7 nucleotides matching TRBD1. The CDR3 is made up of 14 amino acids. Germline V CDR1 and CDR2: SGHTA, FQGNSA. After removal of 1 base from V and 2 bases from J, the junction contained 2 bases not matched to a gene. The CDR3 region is CASSLDRGTYEQYF. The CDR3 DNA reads TGTGCCAGCAGCTTAGACAGGGGAACCTACGAGCAGTACTTC.

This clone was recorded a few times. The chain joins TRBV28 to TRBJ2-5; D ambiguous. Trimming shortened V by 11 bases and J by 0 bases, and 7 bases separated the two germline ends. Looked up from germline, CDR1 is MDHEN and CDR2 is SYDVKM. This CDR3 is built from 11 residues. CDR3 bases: TGTGCCCTTGGCCACCAAGAGACCCAGTACTTC. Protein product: CALGHQETQYF.

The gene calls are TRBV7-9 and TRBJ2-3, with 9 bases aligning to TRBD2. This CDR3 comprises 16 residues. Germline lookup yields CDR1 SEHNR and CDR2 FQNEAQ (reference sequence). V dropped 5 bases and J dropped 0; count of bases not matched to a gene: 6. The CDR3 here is CASSDLAGPSTDTQYF. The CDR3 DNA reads TGTGCCAGCAGCGATCTAGCGGGACCTAGCACAGATACGCAGTATTTT. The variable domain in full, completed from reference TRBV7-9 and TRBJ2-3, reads DTGVSQNPRHKITKRGQNVTFRCDPISEHNRLYWYRQTLGQGPEFLTYFQNEAQLEKSRLLSDRFSAERPKGSFSTLEIQRTEQGDSAMYLCASSDLAGPSTDTQYFGPGTRLTVL.

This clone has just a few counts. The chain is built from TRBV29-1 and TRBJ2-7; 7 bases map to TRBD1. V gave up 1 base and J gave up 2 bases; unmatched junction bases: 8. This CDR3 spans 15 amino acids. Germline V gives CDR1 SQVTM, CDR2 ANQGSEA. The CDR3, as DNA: TGCAGCGTTGAAGGCTCCGGGACAGAGACCTACGAGCAGTACTTC. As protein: CSVEGSGTETYEQYF.

CDR3 bases: TGTGCCAGCAGCCAAGAAGGGGGGGGTCGAGAGACCCAGTACTTC. It is translated as CASSQEGGGRETQYF. The chain joins TRBV14 to TRBJ2-5; a weak D match, TRBD2 (7 bases). The ends were cut back, 0 bases at V and 4 bases at J, with 12 bases in the middle. Per germline, CDR1 SGHDN and CDR2 FVKESK. The CDR3 sequence is 15 residues long.

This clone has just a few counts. The CDR3 DNA reads TGTGCCAGCAGTTTATCACGTTTAGCGGGAGACTCTCCCTACGAGCAGTACTTC. Residues: CASSLSRLAGDSPYEQYF. The V gene is TRBV27, the J gene TRBJ2-7, with 9 nucleotides matching TRBD2. CDR1 is MNHEY, CDR2 SMNVEV, per germline (reference sequence). The V segment lost 0 bases and the J segment 2 bases; nucleotides outside the gene matches: 11. There are 18 residues in the CDR3.

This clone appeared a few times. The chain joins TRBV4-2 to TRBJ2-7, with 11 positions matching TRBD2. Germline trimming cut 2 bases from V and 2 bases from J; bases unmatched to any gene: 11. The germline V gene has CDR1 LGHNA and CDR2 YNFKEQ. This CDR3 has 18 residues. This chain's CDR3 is CASSQLPFSGRAPYEQYF. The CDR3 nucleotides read TGTGCCAGCAGCCAACTACCATTTAGCGGGAGGGCCCCCTACGAGCAGTACTTC.